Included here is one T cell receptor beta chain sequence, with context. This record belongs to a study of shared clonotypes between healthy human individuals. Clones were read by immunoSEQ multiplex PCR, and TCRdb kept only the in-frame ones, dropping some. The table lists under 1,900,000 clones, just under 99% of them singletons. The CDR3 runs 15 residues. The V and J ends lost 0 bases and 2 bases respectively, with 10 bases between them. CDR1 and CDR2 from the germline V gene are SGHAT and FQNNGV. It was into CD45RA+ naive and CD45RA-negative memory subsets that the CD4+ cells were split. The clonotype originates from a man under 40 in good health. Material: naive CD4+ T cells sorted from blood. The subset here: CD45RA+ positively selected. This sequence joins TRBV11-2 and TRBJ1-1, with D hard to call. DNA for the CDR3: TGTGCCAGCAGCTTAGAGGTTTTGGGTAACACTGAAGCTTTCTTT. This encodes CASSLEVLGNTEAFF.